This TCR beta chain stems from a study of tissue T cells after allogeneic stem cell transplantation. Time point in this sample: mouse harvest day 7 after allogeneic transplant. Each mouse received 10^7 T-cell-depleted marrow cells plus 10^6 splenic CD5+ T cells by tail vein. A note on this clone: Its antigen is unknown. Genes and germline are mouse. The read finishes 1 residue shy of the CDR3 end, and the germline J gene is used to complete it.

The CDR3 runs to 15 residues. Germline V gives CDR1 LGHNA, CDR2 YSYQKL. Between the trimmed V and J ends, which lost 1 base and 0 bases, there was a span of 9 bases. Produced via immunoSEQ multiplex PCR; TCRdb's table is partial and in-frame only. Of about 8,300 clones listed, about 48% are singletons. Notes on the study in general: Shared clones across patients were few; motif clustering revealed tissue-specific shared signatures.

Input material: gut tissue. The V gene is TRBV2, the J gene TRBJ1-1, with a weak D call TRBD1 (5 bases). The source is a female BALB/c mouse given C57BL/6 T cells with graft-versus-host disease after an allogeneic hematopoietic cell transplant. The part of the CDR3 DNA that was read is TGTGCCAGCAGCCAAGTCCGGGGGGCAAACACAGAAGTCTTC. This gives the protein CASSQVRGANTEVF. In full, the CDR3 reads CASSQVRGANTEVFF.